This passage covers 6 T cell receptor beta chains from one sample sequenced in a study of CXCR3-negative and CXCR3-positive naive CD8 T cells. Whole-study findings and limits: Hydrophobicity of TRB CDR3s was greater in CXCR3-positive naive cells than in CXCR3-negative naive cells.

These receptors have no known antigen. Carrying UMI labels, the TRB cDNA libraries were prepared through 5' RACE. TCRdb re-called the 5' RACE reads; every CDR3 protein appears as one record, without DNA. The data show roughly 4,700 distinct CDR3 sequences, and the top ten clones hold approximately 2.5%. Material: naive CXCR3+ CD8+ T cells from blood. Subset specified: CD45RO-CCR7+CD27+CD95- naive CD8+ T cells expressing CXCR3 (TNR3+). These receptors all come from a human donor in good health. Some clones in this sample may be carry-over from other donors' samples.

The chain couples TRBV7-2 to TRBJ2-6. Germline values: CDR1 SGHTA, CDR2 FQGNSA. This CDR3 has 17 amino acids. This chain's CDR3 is CASSLPDGYSGANVLTF.

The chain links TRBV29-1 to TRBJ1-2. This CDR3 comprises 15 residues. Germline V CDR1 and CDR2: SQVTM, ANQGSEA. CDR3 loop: CSVGSTGTDNYGYTF.

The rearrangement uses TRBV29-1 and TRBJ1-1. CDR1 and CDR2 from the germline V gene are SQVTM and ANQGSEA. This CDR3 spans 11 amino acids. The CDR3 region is CGVLGETEAFF. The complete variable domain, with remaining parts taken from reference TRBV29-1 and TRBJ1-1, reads SAVISQKPSRDICQRGTSLTIQCQVDSQVTMMFWYRQQPGQSLTLIATANQGSEATYESGFVIDKFPISRPNLTFSTLTVSNMSPEDSSIYLCGVLGETEAFFGQGTRLTVV.

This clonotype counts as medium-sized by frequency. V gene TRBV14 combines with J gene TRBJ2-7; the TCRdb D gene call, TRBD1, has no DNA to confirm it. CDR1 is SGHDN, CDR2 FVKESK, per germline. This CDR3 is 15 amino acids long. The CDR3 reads CASSQETYQGYKQYF.

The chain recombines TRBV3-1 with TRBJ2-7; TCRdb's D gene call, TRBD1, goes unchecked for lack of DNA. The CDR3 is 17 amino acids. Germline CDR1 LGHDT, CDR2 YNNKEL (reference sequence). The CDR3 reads CASSQSIIRTPAYEQYF.

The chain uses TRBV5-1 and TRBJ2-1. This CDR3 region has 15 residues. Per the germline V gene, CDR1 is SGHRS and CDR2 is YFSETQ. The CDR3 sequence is CASSIRTGSYNEQFF.